A few counts support the clone carrying this TCR beta chain. Antigen unknown. This sample stems from a study of immune cell composition in non-small cell lung cancer. Study results and caveats: Lung adenocarcinomas had lower top 10 clone scores and clonality than squamous tumours.

Germline lookup yields CDR1 MDHEN and CDR2 SYDVKM. CDR3 length: 17 amino acids. Trimming removed 7 bases from V and 2 bases from J; junction bases left unmatched: 14. Profiled with immunoSEQ multiplex PCR; TCRdb holds only in-frame clones, not every one. Of approximately 2,000 clones listed, around 84% were seen once; the top ten hold approximately 9.6%. The sample comprised lung tumor tissue. J is TRBJ2-3 and V is TRBV28; 8 bases line up with TRBD2. The TCR comes from a human donor with non-small cell lung cancer. CDR3 in amino acids: CASNSPRGGAFTDTQYF. The CDR3 coding sequence is TGTGCCAGCAACTCCCCACGGGGGGGAGCCTTCACAGATACGCAGTATTTT. Full variable domain (rest looked up from reference TRBV28 and TRBJ2-3): DVKVTQSSRYLVKRTGEKVFLECVQDMDHENMFWYRQDPGLGLRLIYFSYDVKMKEKGDIPEGYSVSREKKERFSLILESASTNQTSMYLCASNSPRGGAFTDTQYFGPGTRLTVL.